The present T cell receptor beta chain was sequenced within a study of identical twins. Germline CDR1 reads LGHNA; CDR2 reads YNFKEQ. The CDR3 sequence is 15 residues long. This clonotype was counted a few times. Via MiXCR, TCRdb re-called the 5' RACE reads, giving one row per CDR3 protein. This sample has roughly 1,500,000 distinct CDR3 sequences; about 32% occur once, and the top ten carry around 0.25%. Sequencing used cord blood. The rearrangement joins TRBV4-2 to TRBJ2-4; D is undetermined. The better agreement between TRBJ2-5 and the DNA end casts doubt on the J call. The sequence derives from a newborn girl in good health. The CDR3 loop reads CASSQVSGLWETQYF. Here the CDR3 DNA reads TGTGCCAGCAGCCAAGTTTCAGGATTATGGGAGACCCAGTACTTC.